This TCR beta chain was recorded in a study of T cell repertoires in cytomegalovirus infection. Study details: A matching HLA type, together with CMV infection, was signaled by public TCR beta signatures. Study-wide findings and caveats: The ex vivo response showed dominance by HLA-C-restricted CMV-specific TCR beta clonotypes. Summed public TCR beta family frequency identified CMV carriers bearing the relevant HLA.

Points on this clonotype: Its target is unknown.

A single record per CDR3 protein comes from TCRdb applying MiXCR to the reads. The sample lists approximately 500,000 distinct CDR3 sequences, 16% occurring once. Sequencing used CD8+ T cells from PBMCs. This sequence was found in a human donor in good health (CMV status not recorded). Some clones in this sample may be carry-over from other donors' samples.

The chain's CDR3 is CASSLGEPLLHF. The DNA for the CDR3 is TGTGCCAGCAGCTTAGGAGAGCCACTCCTCCACTTT. The chain has TRBV7-6 and TRBJ1-6; D unclear. Trimming took 1 base from V and 15 from J, leaving 10 bases between them. Germline CDR1 and CDR2: SGHVS and FNYEAQ. This CDR3 is built from 12 residues.